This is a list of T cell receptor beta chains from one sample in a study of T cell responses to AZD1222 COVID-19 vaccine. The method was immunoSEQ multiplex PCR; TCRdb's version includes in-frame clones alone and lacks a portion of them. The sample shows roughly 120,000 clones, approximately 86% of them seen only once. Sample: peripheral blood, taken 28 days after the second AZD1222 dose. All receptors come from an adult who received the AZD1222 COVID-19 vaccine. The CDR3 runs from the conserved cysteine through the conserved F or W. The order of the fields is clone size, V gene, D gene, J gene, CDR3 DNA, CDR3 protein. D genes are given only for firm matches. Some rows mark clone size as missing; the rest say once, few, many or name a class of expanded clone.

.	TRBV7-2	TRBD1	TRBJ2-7	TGTGCCAGCAGCACTCAGGGGGCGACCTACGAGCAGTACTTC	CASSTQGATYEQYF
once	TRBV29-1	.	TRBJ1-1	TGCAGCGTTCCGGGACGAATGAACACTGAAGCTTTCTTT	CSVPGRMNTEAFF
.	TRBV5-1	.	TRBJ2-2	TGCGCCAGCAGCTCCCGGACAGCGCCTTCGAACACCGGGGAGCTGTTTTTT	CASSSRTAPSNTGELFF
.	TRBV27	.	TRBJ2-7	TGTGCCAGCAGTTACAGGTCGAGAGGCTACGAGCAGTACTTC	CASSYRSRGYEQYF
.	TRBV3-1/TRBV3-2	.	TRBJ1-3	TGTGCCAGCAGCCAATTTATGGGAAACACCATATATTTT	CASSQFMGNTIYF
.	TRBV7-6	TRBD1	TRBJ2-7	TGTGCCAGCAGCAAAAGGACAGGGGAGGGCGAGCAGTACTTC	CASSKRTGEGEQYF
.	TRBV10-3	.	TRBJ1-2	TGTGCCATCAGTGAAAGTCACTTAAACTATGGCTACACCTTC	CAISESHLNYGYTF
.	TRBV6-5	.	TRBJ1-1	TGTGCCAGCAGTCCCCTCAGGGGAGCTGAAGCTTTCTTT	CASSPLRGAEAFF
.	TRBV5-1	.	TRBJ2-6	TGCGCCAGCAGCTTGGATTCGGTTGTGGGGGCCAACGTCCTGACTTTC	CASSLDSVVGANVLTF
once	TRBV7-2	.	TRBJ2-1	TGTGCCAGCAGCTTAAGCAGGGTTTCCTACAATGAGCAGTTCTTC	CASSLSRVSYNEQFF